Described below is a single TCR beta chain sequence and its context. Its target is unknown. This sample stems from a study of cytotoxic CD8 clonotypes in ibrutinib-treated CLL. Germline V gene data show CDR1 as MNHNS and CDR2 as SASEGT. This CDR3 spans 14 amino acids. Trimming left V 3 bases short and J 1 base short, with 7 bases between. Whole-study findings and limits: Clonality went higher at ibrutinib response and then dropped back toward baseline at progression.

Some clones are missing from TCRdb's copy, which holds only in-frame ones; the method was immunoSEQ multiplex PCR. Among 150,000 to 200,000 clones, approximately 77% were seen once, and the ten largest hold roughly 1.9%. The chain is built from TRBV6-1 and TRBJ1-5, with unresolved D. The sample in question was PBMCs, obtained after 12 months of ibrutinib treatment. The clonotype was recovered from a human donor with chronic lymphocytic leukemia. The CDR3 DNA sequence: TGTGCCAGCAGTGAGCACGGCAGCAATCAGCCCCAGCATTTT. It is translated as CASSEHGSNQPQHF.